These 22 T cell receptor beta chains were sequenced from one sample in a study of OX40 agonist ivuxolimab in advanced cancers. Data came from immunoSEQ multiplex PCR; TCRdb stores just in-frame clones and leaves some out. Among under 90,000 clones listed, approximately 83% were seen once. The sample here was CD4+ or CD8+ T cells sorted from blood, taken in a trial of the OX40 agonist ivuxolimab. Every receptor here comes from an adult with an advanced solid tumor such as melanoma, head and neck, liver or kidney cancer.

This chain uses TRBV7-2 with TRBJ2-3; D is perhaps TRBD1 or TRBD2 (6 bases each). Germline CDR1 reads SGHTA; CDR2 reads FQGNSA. Trimming stripped 2 bases from V and 4 bases from J, with 22 bases between. This CDR3 spans 18 amino acids. DNA of the CDR3: TGTGCCAGCAGCTTAATAGCAAAGGGGGGCCATGTATCAGATACGCAGTATTTT. Translation: CASSLIAKGGHVSDTQYF.

The rearrangement links TRBV5-1 to TRBJ2-7; 7 bases align to TRBD1. Looked up from germline, CDR1 is SGHRS and CDR2 is YFSETQ. V was pared by 4 bases and J by 3 bases, with 19 bases of the junction left unmatched. The CDR3 loop spans 18 amino acids. DNA of the CDR3: TGCGCCAGCAGCGGCGTATCCAGACAGGGATTCGAGGGCTACGAGCAGTACTTC. Translating it yields CASSGVSRQGFEGYEQYF.

The gene calls are TRBV10-3 and TRBJ2-1, with TRBD2 matching over 7 bases. This CDR3 has 14 amino acids. Losses at the gene ends were 3 bases for V and 9 bases for J; bases not matched to a gene: 8. Germline V gives CDR1 ENHRY, CDR2 SYGVKD. CDR3 DNA sequence: TGTGCCATCAGTGACGGGACTACCAACACTGAGCAGTTCTTC. This translates into CAISDGTTNTEQFF.

This chain uses TRBV2 with TRBJ1-1; D unresolved. The ends were cut back, 7 bases at V and 2 bases at J, with 14 bases in the middle. The CDR3 runs 14 residues. The germline gives CDR1 SNHLY, CDR2 FYNNEI. The CDR3 nucleotides read TGTGCCAGCACCATGCCCCCCGCTAACACTGAAGCTTTCTTT. It specifies CASTMPPANTEAFF.

The chain is built from TRBV18 and TRBJ2-2; D not certain. CDR1 and CDR2 (germline): KGHSH, LQKENI. The V end lost 0 bases, the J end lost 4 bases, and 18 bases lay between the germline ends. The CDR3 contains 18 residues. Here the CDR3 DNA reads TGTGCCAGCTCACCACCTCCCCTGACGGCAGCTCCCACCGGGGAGCTGTTTTTT. Translation gives CASSPPPLTAAPTGELFF.

The V gene is TRBV20-1, the J gene TRBJ1-1, with D uncertain. CDR1 is DFQATT, CDR2 SNEGSKA, per germline (reference sequence). V was cut by 0 bases and J by 8 bases, with 1 base left in between. CDR3 length equals 9 residues. The DNA for the CDR3 is TGCAGTGCTAGAGAGGAAGCTTTCTTT. Translated: CSAREEAFF.

Written as DNA, the CDR3 is TGTGCCAGCAGAACTAGGGCGGACGGCTCCTACGAGCAGTACTTC. Protein sequence: CASRTRADGSYEQYF. The chain employs TRBV5-6 and TRBJ2-7, with a weak D call TRBD2 (5 bases). Trimming pared 5 bases from V and 0 bases from J, leaving 15 bases between. The CDR3 is 15 amino acids. Per germline, CDR1 SGHDT and CDR2 YYEEEE. The full variable domain, with the rest looked up from reference TRBV5-6 and TRBJ2-7, is DAGVTQSPTHLIKTRGQQVTLRCSPKSGHDTVSWYQQALGQGPQFIFQYYEEEERQRGNFPDRFSGHQFPNYSSELNVNALLLGDSALYLCASRTRADGSYEQYFGPGTRLTVT.

This chain joins TRBV19 and TRBJ2-3, with D tentatively TRBD1 or TRBD2 (6 bases each). Germline lookup yields CDR1 LNHDA and CDR2 SQIVND (reference sequence). CDR3 length: 15 residues. V gave up 6 bases and J gave up 3 bases, with 16 bases separating them. CDR3 nucleotides: TGTGCCAGTAGACGTAACGGGGGCATGACAGATACGCAGTATTTT. As protein: CASRRNGGMTDTQYF.

This clone is a singleton in its sample. V and J are TRBV6-5 and TRBJ2-7; 8 bases line up with TRBD1. CDR3 length: 16 residues. V gave up 1 base and J gave up 6 bases; unmatched junction bases: 11. Germline lookup yields CDR1 MNHEY and CDR2 SVGAGI. The CDR3 here is CASSYFQGAGWGEQYF. The CDR3 bases are TGTGCCAGCAGTTACTTCCAGGGGGCGGGTTGGGGCGAGCAGTACTTC.

This chain links TRBV30 with TRBJ1-2, with TRBD1 matching over 7 bases. The CDR3 consists of 15 residues. The germline CDR1 and CDR2 sequences are GTSNPN and SVGIG (reference sequence). The J segment lost 2 bases and the V segment lost 0 bases, leaving 6 bases of the junction unmatched. For the CDR3, the DNA is TGTGCCTGGAGTGTACCAACAGGGGTGAACTATGGCTACACCTTC. Residues: CAWSVPTGVNYGYTF.

The V gene is TRBV5-4, the J gene TRBJ1-2; D unclear. This CDR3 region has 11 residues. With 6 bases removed from V and 3 bases from J, the gap between germline ends came to 6 bases. Per the germline V gene, CDR1 is SGHNT and CDR2 is YYREEE (reference sequence). The CDR3 DNA is TGTGCCAGCAAAAGGGACTATGGCTACACCTTC. It translates to CASKRDYGYTF.

This clone was observed a few times. The rearrangement joins TRBV6-1 to TRBJ1-1, with D perhaps TRBD1 (6 bases). This CDR3 spans 15 amino acids. V was clipped by 6 bases and J by 0 bases, with 14 bases between them. Germline V gene data show CDR1 as MNHNS and CDR2 as SASEGT. The CDR3 region has the DNA TGTGCCAGCAGAGGGGGGAAATCATTGAACACTGAAGCTTTCTTT. This translates into CASRGGKSLNTEAFF.

The chain carries TRBV7-2 and TRBJ2-3; 12 nucleotides match TRBD2. Germline CDR1 reads SGHTA; CDR2 reads FQGNSA. There are 15 residues in the CDR3. Unmatched junction bases numbered 7, after V lost 7 bases and J lost 5 bases. The CDR3 protein is CASTATSGGKDTQYF. As DNA, the CDR3 is TGTGCCAGCACCGCCACTAGCGGGGGGAAAGATACGCAGTATTTT.

On this clone: At the DNA level, this CDR3 is encoded by other sequences in the same sample as well. This chain links TRBV9 with TRBJ2-2; no firm D call. V was shortened by 0 bases and J by 8 bases, with 5 bases between the two germline ends. This CDR3 is 12 amino acids long. CDR1 and CDR2 from the germline V gene are SGDLS and YYNGEE. CDR3 amino acids: CASSVAEGELFF. Here the CDR3 DNA reads TGTGCCAGCAGCGTAGCCGAAGGGGAGCTGTTTTTT.

CDR3 DNA sequence: TGTGCCAGCAGCCAACGCCGGGACAGTGTTGAGCAGTACTTC. Translation: CASSQRRDSVEQYF. The rearrangement uses TRBV5-4 and TRBJ2-7, with 7 bases identical to TRBD1. Germline V gives CDR1 SGHNT, CDR2 YYREEE (reference sequence). The CDR3 runs to 14 residues. V lost 4 bases to trimming and J lost 7 bases; unmatched junction nucleotides: 11. The variable domain in full, completed from reference TRBV5-4 and TRBJ2-7, reads ETGVTQSPTHLIKTRGQQVTLRCSSQSGHNTVSWYQQALGQGPQFIFQYYREEENGRGNFPPRFSGLQFPNYSSELNVNALELDDSALYLCASSQRRDSVEQYFGPGTRLTVT.

The chain links TRBV6-6 to TRBJ1-2; 11 bases align to TRBD1. This CDR3 comprises 16 residues. V trimming: 5 bases; J trimming: 8 bases; junction bases outside the gene matches: 13. Germline V gene sequence: CDR1 MNHNY, CDR2 SVGAGI (reference sequence). CDR3 sequence: CASSNRPDRGQRGYTF. CDR3 coding DNA: TGTGCCAGCAGTAACCGTCCGGACAGGGGGCAACGGGGCTACACCTTC.

V usage is TRBV7-9 and J usage is TRBJ1-2, with D possibly being TRBD1 (5 bases). This CDR3 has 13 residues. V was pared by 5 bases and J by 6 bases, with 13 bases between. CDR1 SEHNR and CDR2 FQNEAQ come from the germline V gene (reference sequence). The CDR3 here is CASSPGAGNGYTF. DNA of the CDR3: TGTGCCAGCAGCCCCGGGGCAGGGAATGGCTACACCTTC.

The V gene is TRBV28, the J gene TRBJ1-2; 7 positions agree with TRBD1. The CDR3 length is 14 residues. CDR1 and CDR2 (germline): MDHEN, SYDVKM. Unmatched junction bases numbered 9, after V lost 6 bases and J lost 5 bases. The CDR3, as DNA: TGTGCCAGCAGGACAGGGTTAAAAGGGTATGGCTACACCTTC. This gives the protein CASRTGLKGYGYTF.

V gene TRBV6-1 combines with J gene TRBJ2-1; the D gene is possibly TRBD1 (5 bases). This CDR3 contains 20 residues. Germline V gene sequence: CDR1 MNHNS, CDR2 SASEGT. Between the trimmed V and J ends, which lost 1 base and 3 bases, there was a span of 25 bases. The CDR3 region has the DNA TGTGCCAGCAGTGAAGTTCGACGTTTCACGCCAGGGCCGAACTACAATGAGCAGTTCTTC. This translates into CASSEVRRFTPGPNYNEQFF.

This chain uses TRBV6-5 with TRBJ2-7, with D uncertain. V lost 5 bases to trimming and J lost 2 bases, with 13 bases between them. The CDR3 loop spans 14 amino acids. Germline-derived CDR1 and CDR2 are MNHEY and SVGAGI. The CDR3: CASSTPDGAYEQYF. The CDR3, as DNA: TGTGCCAGCAGTACCCCCGACGGCGCCTACGAGCAGTACTTC.

The rearrangement joins TRBV4-2 to TRBJ1-3; TRBD1 aligns across 7 bases. With V trimmed by 0 bases and J by 0 bases, 2 bases remained unmatched. Germline V gene data show CDR1 as LGHNA and CDR2 as YNFKEQ. This CDR3 region has 16 residues. CDR3 sequence (DNA): TGTGCCAGCAGCCAAGATGGACAGGTCTCTGGAAACACCATATATTTT. Translating gives CASSQDGQVSGNTIYF.

The V gene is TRBV28, the J gene TRBJ2-7; a possible D gene is TRBD1 (5 bases). Germline CDR1 MDHEN, CDR2 SYDVKM. CDR3 length equals 14 residues. V was cut by 3 bases and J by 2 bases, with 11 bases left in between. The DNA of the CDR3 is TGTGCCAGCAGTTTTGGTGGGGCAGCCTACGAGCAGTACTTC. Its translation: CASSFGGAAYEQYF.